The clone carrying this T cell receptor beta chain has at least ten counts. What it binds is unknown. The sample originates from a study of molecular identifiers for immune sequencing clone quantification. Findings of the study overall: A single cell's spiked Jurkat TCR RNA was reportedly detectable among under 1.1 million naive cells.

A CD8+CD4-CCR7+CD45RA+ gate was used to sort naive CD8 T cells. One entry per CDR3 protein, called by TCRdb with MiXCR from the PCR reads. The table shows just under 650,000 distinct CDR3 sequences, with about 20% occurring only once. Deletions cut 4 bases from V and 8 bases from J, with 8 bases between. The CDR3 totals 12 residues. CDR1 is KGHDR, CDR2 SFDVKD, per germline. Material: naive CD8+ T cells from blood, with Jurkat cell RNA spiked in. As to subset: FACS-sorted CD8+CD4-CCR7+CD45RA+ naive T cells. The chain joins TRBV24-1 to TRBJ2-1, with D uncertain. This clonotype was sampled from a human donor in good health. Some libraries in this study had Jurkat cell RNA spiked in. The CDR3 here is CATSDVVDEQFF. CDR3 sequence (DNA): TGTGCCACCAGTGACGTAGTTGATGAGCAGTTCTTC.